Listed below are T cell receptor beta chains from one sample, sequenced in a study of cytomegalovirus exposure and HLA in healthy donors. Using immunoSEQ multiplex PCR, the repertoire was profiled, and TCRdb retains in-frame clones only, with some absent. The sample table includes 150,000 to 200,000 clones. The sequenced sample consisted of PBMCs. The receptor source for this set is a woman in her sixties in good health and CMV-seronegative. The CDR3 runs from the conserved cysteine through the conserved F or W. D genes are given only for firm matches.

TRBD1 TRBJ1-1 TRBV5-6 TGTGCCAGCAGCTTGGAACCGGGACAGGGGACTTTCTTT CASSLEPGQGTFF
TRBD2 TRBJ2-2 TRBV28 TGTGCCAGCAGTCCCGGGACTAGTTTGAACACCGGGGAGCTGTTTTTT CASSPGTSLNTGELFF
TRBD1 TRBJ1-2 TRBV25-1 TGTGCCAGCAGTGAATTAGGACAGGGAACCTATGGCTACACCTTC CASSELGQGTYGYTF
- TRBJ1-6 TRBV7-2 TGTGCCAGCAGCCCCCGGCAGGCCTATAATTCACCCCTCCACTTT CASSPRQAYNSPLHF
- TRBJ2-2 TRBV27 TGTGCCAGCAGCGATGGGACCTTCAGGGGTAGCACCGGGGAGCTGTTTTTT CASSDGTFRGSTGELFF
- TRBJ1-2 TRBV19 TGTGCCAGTAGTAACTGGGCCCGGGAAGGCTACACCTTC CASSNWAREGYTF
- TRBJ2-2 TRBV4-2 TGTGCCAGCAGCCAAGTAAAAACCTACTCGAACACCGGGGAGCTGTTTTTT CASSQVKTYSNTGELFF
TRBD1 TRBJ2-5 TRBV2 TGTGCCAGCAGGTCACAGGGGCGGGAGACCCAGTACTTC CASRSQGRETQYF
TRBD1 TRBJ1-2 TRBV7-8 TGTGCCAGCAGCTTATCGCGGACAGGGCAGGGCTACACCTTC CASSLSRTGQGYTF
- TRBJ1-4 TRBV30 TGTGCCTGGGATAGGCTCCAGGGCGGGGCAACTAATGAAAAACTGTTTTTT CAWDRLQGGATNEKLFF
- TRBJ1-1 TRBV5-1 TGCGCCAGCAGCTTGGATGGCCAGAACACTGAAGCTTTCTTT CASSLDGQNTEAFF
TRBD1 TRBJ2-7 TRBV27 TGTGCCAGCCACAAGGACAGGCGCTCCTACGAGCAGTACTTC CASHKDRRSYEQYF
TRBD1 TRBJ1-1 TRBV5-4 TGTGCCAGCCAGGGGGCGGTTCGGACTGAAGCTTTCTTT CASQGAVRTEAFF
- TRBJ1-2 TRBV4-1 TGCGCCAGCAGCTCCACTCCAGGCTTAACCTACACCTTC CASSSTPGLTYTF
- TRBJ2-7 TRBV6-5 TGTGCCAGCAGGCCCCCCGGGATGACCTACGAGCAGTACTTC CASRPPGMTYEQYF
- TRBJ1-5 TRBV19 TGTGCCAGTAGTCCGGGCCGGGGGTTTAGCAATCAGCCCCAGCATTTT CASSPGRGFSNQPQHF
TRBD1 TRBJ2-1 TRBV5-1 TGCGCCAGCAGCTTCAGGGGGCAGGACAATGAGCAGTTCTTC CASSFRGQDNEQFF
TRBD1 TRBJ1-2 TRBV28 TGTGCCAGCAGTTTGGGGACAGGGGGCTGGCAAGGCTACACCTTC CASSLGTGGWQGYTF
- TRBJ1-2 TRBV7-9 TGTGCCAGCAGCTCCCGTGGCTTTAACTATGGCTACACCTTC CASSSRGFNYGYTF
- TRBJ2-7 TRBV15 TGTGCCACCAGCAGAGGACAGGCGGCCTACGAGCAGTACTTC CATSRGQAAYEQYF
TRBD2 TRBJ2-7 TRBV5-4 TGTGCCAGCAGCTTGCGGCGGGGGGGCCCCTACGAGCAGTACTTC CASSLRRGGPYEQYF
TRBD1 TRBJ2-7 TRBV27 TGTGCCAGCAGAGGGACAGGGGGCTACGAGCAGTACTTC CASRGTGGYEQYF
- TRBJ2-1 TRBV5-1 TGCGCCAGCAGCTTCCAAGGACAGGAGGGCAATGAGCAGTTCTTC CASSFQGQEGNEQFF
TRBD1 TRBJ2-6 TRBV18 TGTGCCAGCTCACAAGGACAGGCGCTCTCTGGGGCCAACGTCCTGACTTTC CASSQGQALSGANVLTF
- TRBJ1-6 TRBV27 TGTGCCAGCAGAACGAGAGATTCACCCCTCCACTTT CASRTRDSPLHF
- TRBJ2-5 TRBV15 TGTGCCGCCAGCAGAGGACCCCAAGGGGGGGAGGAGACCCAGTACTTC CAASRGPQGGEETQYF
TRBD1 TRBJ1-1 TRBV27 TGTGCCAGCAGTCCCCGAGGGACAGGGTTAGGGGCTTTCTTT CASSPRGTGLGAFF
- TRBJ2-1 TRBV21-1 TGTGCCAGCAGCCCAAGAGGGACTAGCGGGGGCGTACCCTTTTTGAATGAGCAGTTCTTC CASSPRGTSGGVPFLNEQFF
- TRBJ2-3 TRBV18 TGTGCCAGCTCACCACCGGGCAGGGTAGAGGATACGCAGTATTTT CASSPPGRVEDTQYF
TRBD1 TRBJ1-1 TRBV5-4 TGTGCCAGCAGCTCTACTGGACAGGGGGCACCGAACACTGAAGCTTTCTTT CASSSTGQGAPNTEAFF
TRBD2 TRBJ2-3 TRBV5-1 TGCGCCAGCAGCTGGCGGGAGGGCGGACCAACAGATACGCAGTATTTT CASSWREGGPTDTQYF
- TRBJ2-3 TRBV5-1 TGCGCCAGCAGCTTGGCCTCGAGCACAGATACGCAGTATTTT CASSLASSTDTQYF
- TRBJ2-1 TRBV7-3 TGTGCCAGCAGCTCCGGCTCCGGGGGCTCCTACAATGAGCAGTTCTTC CASSSGSGGSYNEQFF
- TRBJ2-2 TRBV5-4 TGTGCCAGCAGCCCCCGACAGGAAACCGGGGAGCTGTTTTTT CASSPRQETGELFF
TRBD2 TRBJ2-1 TRBV9 TGTGCCAGCACGGGACTACAAACCAATGAGCAGTTCTTC CASTGLQTNEQFF
TRBD1 TRBJ1-1 TRBV23-1 TGCGCCAGCAGTCGCGCCCGGGACAGGACGGGGGACACTGAAGCTTTCTTT CASSRARDRTGDTEAFF
TRBD2 TRBJ2-7 TRBV7-9 TGTGCCAGCAGCCCCCGGGGGAGGGTCGGCGCCGAGCAGTACTTC CASSPRGRVGAEQYF
- TRBJ2-5 TRBV5-1 TGCGCCAGCAGCCGGGGAAGGGAGACCCAGTACTTC CASSRGRETQYF
- TRBJ1-5 TRBV7-9 TGTGCCAGCAGCTTAGCAGGGAGCCAGCCCCAGCATTTT CASSLAGSQPQHF
- TRBJ1-1 TRBV27 TGTGCCAGCAGCCGTAGGGGAACGAACACTGAAGCTTTCTTT CASSRRGTNTEAFF
- TRBJ1-6 TRBV2 TGTGCCAGCAGTCCAAGCCGGAATTCACCCCTCCACTTT CASSPSRNSPLHF
TRBD1 TRBJ2-7 TRBV5-1 TGCGCCAGCAGCTTCCAAGGACAGGGTGAGGGTGTGGAGTACTTC CASSFQGQGEGVEYF
- TRBJ1-5 TRBV7-6 TGTGCCAGCAGCTTATCAGGGTACAATCAGCCCCAGCATTTT CASSLSGYNQPQHF
- TRBJ2-3 TRBV15 TGTGCCACCAGCAGTGGGGGCAGGAGCACAGATACGCAGTATTTT CATSSGGRSTDTQYF
- TRBJ1-6 TRBV15 TGTGCCACCAGCAGAGTCGCAGGGTTGAATTCACCCCTCCACTTT CATSRVAGLNSPLHF
TRBD1 TRBJ2-7 TRBV29-1 TGCAGCGCCTTGACACGGACAGGGATCGGCGAGCAGTACTTC CSALTRTGIGEQYF
TRBD2 TRBJ2-2 TRBV7-6 TGTGCCAGCAGCTCTTATTCCGGGACTAGCGGGAGGCCGAACACCGGGGAGCTGTTTTTT CASSSYSGTSGRPNTGELFF
- TRBJ2-7 TRBV27 TGTGCCAGCAGTTTAGGGGCGAACCCCTCGGGCGAGCAGTACTTC CASSLGANPSGEQYF
TRBD1 TRBJ2-2 TRBV13 TGTGCCAGCAGCGCAAGACAGGGGTTACCCGCCGGGGAGCTGTTTTTT CASSARQGLPAGELFF
- TRBJ1-1 TRBV6-5 TGTGCCAGCAGTTACGGGAGGGCGAGGTACACTGAAGCTTTCTTT CASSYGRARYTEAFF
TRBD1 TRBJ1-1 TRBV27 TGTGCCAGCAAAGGGACAGGGAACACTGAAGCTTTCTTT CASKGTGNTEAFF
- TRBJ1-1 TRBV5-6 TGTGCCAGCAGCTTGGATATGAACACTGAAGCTTTCTTT CASSLDMNTEAFF
- TRBJ1-4 TRBV7-8 TGTGCCAGCAGCTTAGCAGCAGGGGCAATGAAACTGTTTTTT CASSLAAGAMKLFF
TRBD1 TRBJ2-7 TRBV7-9 TGTGCCAGCAGCTTACGACAGGGGGGCTACGAGCAGTACTTC CASSLRQGGYEQYF
TRBD1 TRBJ1-1 TRBV27 TGTGCCAGCAGTTCCCGGGACAGGGGTGCTGAAGCTTTCTTT CASSSRDRGAEAFF
- TRBJ2-1 TRBV9 TGTGCCAGCAGCGTAGCCGGGTCCAATGAGCAGTTCTTC CASSVAGSNEQFF
- TRBJ1-6 TRBV7-9 TGTGCCAGCACCGCGGGGGGGAGAGATTCACCCCTCCACTTT CASTAGGRDSPLHF
TRBD1 TRBJ1-4 TRBV14 TGTGCCAGCAGCCCTCGTTGGGACAGGTACAATGAAAAACTGTTTTTT CASSPRWDRYNEKLFF
TRBD1 TRBJ1-1 TRBV7-8 TGTGCCAGCAGCCAGGGGGGAACTGACGCTTTCTTT CASSQGGTDAFF
- TRBJ1-6 TRBV12-5 TGTGCTAGTGGTTTGGGGACAGTTTCACCCCTCCACTTT CASGLGTVSPLHF